This T cell receptor (beta chain) was identified during a study of blood T cell repertoires in COVID-19. As originally analysed: Scientists estimated how many nucleated cells there were by amplifying reference gene primers. Repertoires were generated with immunoSEQ multiplex PCR, while TCRdb's copy carries only in-frame clones and drops some. V and J calls and clone size are given by that table; D and trimming were obtained from the DNA. This table has 200,000 to 250,000 clones, approximately 86% appearing once. This CDR3 spans 17 amino acids. Germline V gene lookup returns CDR1 SGHNT and CDR2 YENEEA. The V gene end was trimmed by 5 bases and the J gene end by 5 bases; junction bases not matched to a gene: 16.

This TCR came from a woman at least 80 years old with acute or convalescent COVID-19. This chain links TRBV11-3 with TRBJ2-5, with 8 bases that match TRBD1. Sequenced input: peripheral blood. CDR3 loop: CASSTYAFQGARETQYF. For the CDR3, the DNA is TGTGCCAGCAGCACGTATGCGTTTCAGGGGGCGCGGGAGACCCAGTACTTC. The whole variable domain, remainder taken from reference TRBV11-3 and TRBJ2-5, is EAGVVQSPRYKIIEKKQPVAFWCNPISGHNTLYWYLQNLGQGPELLIRYENEEAVDDSQLPKDRFSAERLKGVDSTLKIQPAELGDSAVYLCASSTYAFQGARETQYFGPGTRLLVL.